A selection of T cell receptor beta chains follows, all from one sample in a study of T cell responses to AZD1222 COVID-19 vaccine. Using immunoSEQ multiplex PCR, the repertoire was profiled, and TCRdb retains in-frame clones only, with some absent. The sample has just over 90,000 clones, 85% to 90% seen once; the top ten hold more than 2%. The sequences come from peripheral blood, collected 28 days after the second AZD1222 dose. The receptors originated from an adult who received the AZD1222 COVID-19 vaccine. Both conserved end residues are part of each CDR3. The D gene is left open where the match is weak.

CDR3 DNA: TGTGCCAGTAGTATCTGGGGACGGCTGAACACTGAAGCTTTCTTT
CDR3 protein: CASSIWGRLNTEAFF
J gene: TRBJ1-1
V gene: TRBV19
D gene: -

CDR3 DNA: TGTGCCAGCCGCAGCAGGGTAAACACTGAAGCTTTCTTT
CDR3 protein: CASRSRVNTEAFF
J gene: TRBJ1-1
V gene: TRBV7-8
D gene: -

CDR3 DNA: TGTGCCAGCAGCTTATCTTCGGGTATCACAGATACGCAGTATTTT
CDR3 protein: CASSLSSGITDTQYF
J gene: TRBJ2-3
V gene: TRBV7-9
D gene: -

CDR3 DNA: TGTGCCAGCTCACTAACTCGGGGAGAGAACTATGGCTACACCTTC
CDR3 protein: CASSLTRGENYGYTF
J gene: TRBJ1-2
V gene: TRBV18
D gene: -

CDR3 DNA: TGTGCCAGCAGCAACCCCCGGGGCTACGAGCAGTACTTC
CDR3 protein: CASSNPRGYEQYF
J gene: TRBJ2-7
V gene: TRBV5-6
D gene: -

CDR3 DNA: TGTGCCAGCAGCTTAGGACAGGGGAAGACCCACGGGGAGCTGTTTTTT
CDR3 protein: CASSLGQGKTHGELFF
J gene: TRBJ2-2
V gene: TRBV7-9
D gene: TRBD1

CDR3 DNA: TGTGCCATCAGCGGGACAGGGGGAGGCACTGAAGCTTTCTTT
CDR3 protein: CAISGTGGGTEAFF
J gene: TRBJ1-1
V gene: TRBV10-3
D gene: TRBD1

CDR3 DNA: TGTGCCAGCAGTTTTGGGGGGACATGGAGGGAAAAACTGTTTTTT
CDR3 protein: CASSFGGTWREKLFF
J gene: TRBJ1-4
V gene: TRBV28
D gene: -

CDR3 DNA: TGTGCCAGCAGTGAGTCGGGGGAAGGAGGAGGCTACACCTTC
CDR3 protein: CASSESGEGGGYTF
J gene: TRBJ1-2
V gene: TRBV2
D gene: -

CDR3 DNA: TGTGCCAGCAGCCTAGGACAGGCCCTCGATGAAAAACTGTTTTTT
CDR3 protein: CASSLGQALDEKLFF
J gene: TRBJ1-4
V gene: TRBV5-8
D gene: TRBD1